The 13 T cell receptor beta chains listed next were all sequenced from one sample in a study of blood T cell repertoires in COVID-19. The data were produced by immunoSEQ multiplex PCR, yet TCRdb's version contains in-frame clones alone and is incomplete. The sample carries about 170,000 clones, 80% to 85% recorded once. Sample: peripheral blood. The receptors were gathered from a man between 70 and 80 years old with active or convalescent COVID-19.

This clone was observed once. The genes are TRBV9 and TRBJ2-1, with 9 bases lining up with TRBD1. Germline CDR1 is SGDLS and CDR2 is YYNGEE. The CDR3 loop spans 15 amino acids. Trimming at V came to 6 bases and at J to 4 bases, leaving 8 bases not matched to a gene. CDR3 DNA sequence: TGTGCCAGCACCAAGGGACAGGGAACTTACAATGAGCAGTTCTTC. Its protein product is CASTKGQGTYNEQFF.

This sequence joins TRBV9 and TRBJ1-2, with 8 bases fitting TRBD1. The V gene's germline CDR1 is SGDLS and CDR2 YYNGEE. This CDR3 region has 14 residues. J lost 1 base, V lost 4 bases, and 3 bases had no gene match. CDR3 region: CASSLGQGNYGYTF. As DNA, the CDR3 is TGTGCCAGCAGCCTAGGACAGGGTAACTATGGCTACACCTTC.

The chain recombines TRBV28 with TRBJ2-1, with D perhaps matching TRBD2 (5 bases). The CDR3 has 12 amino acids. The germline V gene encodes CDR1 MDHEN and CDR2 SYDVKM. The V end was cut by 6 bases, the J end by 5 bases, with 8 bases between. CDR3 loop: CASSGDNNEQFF. The CDR3 DNA reads TGTGCCAGCAGCGGGGATAACAATGAGCAGTTCTTC.

This chain links TRBV27 with TRBJ1-2, with D hard to call. Germline V gene lookup returns CDR1 MNHEY and CDR2 SMNVEV (reference sequence). CDR3 size: 13 residues. Trimming took 4 bases from V and 8 from J, leaving 14 bases between them. As DNA, the CDR3 is TGTGCCAGCAGTTCAGGTGTTGGATGGGGCTACACCTTC. It yields the protein CASSSGVGWGYTF.

The chain joins TRBV5-5 to TRBJ1-4; TRBD1 matches at 9 bases. This CDR3 contains 15 residues. The trim removed 0 bases at V and 5 bases at J, leaving 2 bases unmatched. Germline loops: CDR1 SGHKS, CDR2 YYEKEE (reference sequence). This chain's CDR3 is CASSLEDRGNEKLFF. CDR3 coding DNA: TGTGCCAGCAGCTTGGAAGACAGGGGGAATGAAAAACTGTTTTTT.

In its sample, this clone was seen a few times. The gene calls are TRBV4-3 and TRBJ2-7; tentatively, D is TRBD2 (6 bases). Germline loops: CDR1 LGHNA, CDR2 YSLEER. The V gene lost 1 base and the J gene lost 2 bases, with 12 bases spanning the gap. The CDR3 is 15 residues long. The CDR3 region is CASSQASGRTYEQYF. Written as DNA, the CDR3 is TGCGCCAGCAGCCAAGCCTCAGGGAGGACCTACGAGCAGTACTTC.

This clone is a singleton in its sample. The J gene is TRBJ1-2, the V gene TRBV2; the match to TRBD1 covers 7 bases. After removal of 10 bases from V and 4 bases from J, the junction contained 9 bases not matched to a gene. Germline V gives CDR1 SNHLY, CDR2 FYNNEI. The CDR3 spans 13 residues. The CDR3 sequence: CATTGASGYGYTF. The CDR3 coding sequence is TGTGCCACTACAGGGGCCAGTGGCTATGGCTACACCTTC.

The rearrangement joins TRBV6-5 to TRBJ1-2; D remains ambiguous. CDR3 length: 13 residues. Trimming stripped 0 bases from V and 8 bases from J, with 10 bases between. Germline V gene sequence: CDR1 MNHEY, CDR2 SVGAGI. CDR3: CASSYSSVWGYTF. CDR3 coding DNA: TGTGCCAGCAGTTACTCGAGCGTTTGGGGCTACACCTTC.

The rearrangement links TRBV11-2 to TRBJ2-7; the match to TRBD1 covers 10 bases. Trimming took 6 bases from V and 4 from J; bases not matched to a gene: 9. This CDR3 region has 15 residues. The germline V gene has CDR1 SGHAT and CDR2 FQNNGV. The CDR3 protein is CASRHSWTGGYEQYF. The CDR3 DNA reads TGTGCCAGCAGGCACTCCTGGACAGGGGGGTACGAGCAGTACTTC.

The chain uses TRBV7-9 and TRBJ1-2; D gene ambiguous. This CDR3 comprises 12 residues. Germline CDR1 and CDR2: SEHNR and FQNEAQ (reference sequence). Trimming left V 5 bases short and J 5 bases short, with 9 bases between. The CDR3 region is CASSLGSYGYTF. DNA of the CDR3: TGTGCCAGCAGCCTGGGGAGTTATGGCTACACCTTC.

J is TRBJ1-2 and V is TRBV6-5; weak D call: TRBD1 (5 bases). V was trimmed by 4 bases and J by 7 bases, leaving 10 bases between them. The CDR3 covers 12 residues. Germline assignment: CDR1 MNHEY and CDR2 SVGAGI. Written as DNA, the CDR3 is TGTGCCAGCAGTTTCCAGGGATTTGGCTACACCTTC. It is translated as CASSFQGFGYTF.

The chain employs TRBV5-1 and TRBJ2-7; 7 bases line up with TRBD1. The CDR3 has 13 amino acids. Per germline, CDR1 SGHRS and CDR2 YFSETQ. V lost 4 bases and J lost 5; bases outside the gene matches: 6. The CDR3 nucleotides read TGCGCCAGCAGCCCGGGACAGTTCCACGAGCAGTACTTC. Amino acid sequence: CASSPGQFHEQYF.

V and J are TRBV7-2 and TRBJ1-5; TRBD1 aligns across 7 bases. Germline loops: CDR1 SGHTA, CDR2 FQGNSA. The CDR3 is 15 amino acids. Trimming took 1 base from V and 7 from J; bases not matched to a gene: 7. The CDR3 DNA is TGTGCCAGCAGCTTAGTGACAGGGCTTTTCCAGCCCCAGCATTTT. It translates to CASSLVTGLFQPQHF.